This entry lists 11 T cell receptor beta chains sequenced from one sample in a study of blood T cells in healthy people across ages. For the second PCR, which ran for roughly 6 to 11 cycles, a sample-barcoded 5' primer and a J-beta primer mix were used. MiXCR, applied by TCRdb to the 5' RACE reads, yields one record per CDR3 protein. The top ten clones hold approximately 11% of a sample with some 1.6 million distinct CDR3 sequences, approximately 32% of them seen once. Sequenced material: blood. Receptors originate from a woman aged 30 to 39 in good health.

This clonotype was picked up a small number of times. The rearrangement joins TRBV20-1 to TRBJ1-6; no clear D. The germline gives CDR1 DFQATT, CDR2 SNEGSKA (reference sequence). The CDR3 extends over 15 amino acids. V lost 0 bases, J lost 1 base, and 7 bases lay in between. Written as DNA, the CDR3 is TGCAGTGCTAGAGAAAAGGAATCCTATAATTCACCCCTCCACTTT. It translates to CSAREKESYNSPLHF.

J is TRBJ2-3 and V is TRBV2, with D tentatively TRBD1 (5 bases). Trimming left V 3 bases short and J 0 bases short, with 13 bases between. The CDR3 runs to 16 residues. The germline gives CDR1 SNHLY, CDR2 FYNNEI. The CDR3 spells CASSDPDNTSTDTQYF. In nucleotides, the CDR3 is TGTGCCAGCAGTGACCCGGACAACACTAGCACAGATACGCAGTATTTT.

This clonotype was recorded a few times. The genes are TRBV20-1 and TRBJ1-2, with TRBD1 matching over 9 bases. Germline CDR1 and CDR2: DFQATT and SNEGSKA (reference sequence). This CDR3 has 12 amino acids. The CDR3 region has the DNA TGCAGCTGGACAGGGGACTCATATGGCTACACCTTC. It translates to CSWTGDSYGYTF.

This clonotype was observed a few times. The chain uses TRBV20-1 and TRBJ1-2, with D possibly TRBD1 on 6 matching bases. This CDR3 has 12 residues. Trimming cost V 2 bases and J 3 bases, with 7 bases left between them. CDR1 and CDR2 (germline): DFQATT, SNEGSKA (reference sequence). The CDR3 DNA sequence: TGCAGTGCTAGAAACAGGGACTATGGCTACACCTTC. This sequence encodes CSARNRDYGYTF.

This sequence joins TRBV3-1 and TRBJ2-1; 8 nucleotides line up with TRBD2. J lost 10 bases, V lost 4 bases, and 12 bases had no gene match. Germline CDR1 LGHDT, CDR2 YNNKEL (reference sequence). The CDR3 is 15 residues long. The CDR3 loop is CASSPRGGTTKEQFF. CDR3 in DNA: TGTGCCAGCAGCCCCCGGGGGGGGACGACAAAGGAGCAGTTCTTC.

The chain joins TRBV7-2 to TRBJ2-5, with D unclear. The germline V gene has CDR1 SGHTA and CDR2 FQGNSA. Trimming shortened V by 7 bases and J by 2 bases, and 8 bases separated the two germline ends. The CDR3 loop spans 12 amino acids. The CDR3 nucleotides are TGTGCCAGCACGAACTTTCAAGAGACCCAGTACTTC. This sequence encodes CASTNFQETQYF.

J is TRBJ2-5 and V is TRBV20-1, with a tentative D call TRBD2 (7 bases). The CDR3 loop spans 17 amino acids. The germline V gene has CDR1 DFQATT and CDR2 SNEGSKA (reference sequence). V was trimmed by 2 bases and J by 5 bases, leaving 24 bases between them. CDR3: CSARTAEFNGGLETQYF. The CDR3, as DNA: TGCAGTGCTAGAACCGCGGAGTTTAACGGGGGGCTGGAGACCCAGTACTTC.

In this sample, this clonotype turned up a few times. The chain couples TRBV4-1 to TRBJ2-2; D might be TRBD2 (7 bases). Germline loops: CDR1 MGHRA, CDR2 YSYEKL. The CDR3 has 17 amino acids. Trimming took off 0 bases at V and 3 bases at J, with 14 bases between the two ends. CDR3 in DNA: TGCGCCAGCAGCCAAGATCCGGCGGGGGCTTACACCGGGGAGCTGTTTTTT. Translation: CASSQDPAGAYTGELFF.

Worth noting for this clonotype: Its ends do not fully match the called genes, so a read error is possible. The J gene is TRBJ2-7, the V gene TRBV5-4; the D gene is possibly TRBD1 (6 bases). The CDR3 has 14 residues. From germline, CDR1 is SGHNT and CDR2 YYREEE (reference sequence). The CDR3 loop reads CASGFKGETYEQYF. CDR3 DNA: TGTGCCAGCGGCTTTAAGGGGGAGACCTACGAGCAGTACTTC.

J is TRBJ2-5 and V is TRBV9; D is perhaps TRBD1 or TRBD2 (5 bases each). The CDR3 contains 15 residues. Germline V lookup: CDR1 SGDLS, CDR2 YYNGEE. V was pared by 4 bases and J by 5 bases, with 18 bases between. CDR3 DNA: TGTGCCAGCAGCCCGACGTCCCGGGACGGGGAGACCCAGTACTTC. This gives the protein CASSPTSRDGETQYF.

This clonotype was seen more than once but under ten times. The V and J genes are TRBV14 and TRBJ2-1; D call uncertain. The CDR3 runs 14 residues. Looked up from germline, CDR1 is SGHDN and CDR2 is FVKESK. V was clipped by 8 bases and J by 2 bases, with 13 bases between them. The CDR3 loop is CASGPTAAYNEQFF. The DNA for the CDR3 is TGTGCCAGCGGGCCAACCGCGGCCTACAATGAGCAGTTCTTC.